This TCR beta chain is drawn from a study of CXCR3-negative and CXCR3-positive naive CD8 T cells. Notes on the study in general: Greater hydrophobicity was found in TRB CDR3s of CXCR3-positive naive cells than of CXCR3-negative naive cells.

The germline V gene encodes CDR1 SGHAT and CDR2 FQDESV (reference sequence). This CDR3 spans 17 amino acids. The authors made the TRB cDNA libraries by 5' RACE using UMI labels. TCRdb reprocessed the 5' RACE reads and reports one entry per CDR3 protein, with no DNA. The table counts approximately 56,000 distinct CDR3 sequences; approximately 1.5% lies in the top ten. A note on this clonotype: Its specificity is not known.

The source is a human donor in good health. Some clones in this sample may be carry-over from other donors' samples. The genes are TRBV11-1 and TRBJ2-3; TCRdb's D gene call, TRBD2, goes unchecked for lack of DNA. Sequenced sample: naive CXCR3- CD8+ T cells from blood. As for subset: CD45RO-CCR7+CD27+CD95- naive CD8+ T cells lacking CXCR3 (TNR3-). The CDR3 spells CASSFFREGRLEDTQYF.